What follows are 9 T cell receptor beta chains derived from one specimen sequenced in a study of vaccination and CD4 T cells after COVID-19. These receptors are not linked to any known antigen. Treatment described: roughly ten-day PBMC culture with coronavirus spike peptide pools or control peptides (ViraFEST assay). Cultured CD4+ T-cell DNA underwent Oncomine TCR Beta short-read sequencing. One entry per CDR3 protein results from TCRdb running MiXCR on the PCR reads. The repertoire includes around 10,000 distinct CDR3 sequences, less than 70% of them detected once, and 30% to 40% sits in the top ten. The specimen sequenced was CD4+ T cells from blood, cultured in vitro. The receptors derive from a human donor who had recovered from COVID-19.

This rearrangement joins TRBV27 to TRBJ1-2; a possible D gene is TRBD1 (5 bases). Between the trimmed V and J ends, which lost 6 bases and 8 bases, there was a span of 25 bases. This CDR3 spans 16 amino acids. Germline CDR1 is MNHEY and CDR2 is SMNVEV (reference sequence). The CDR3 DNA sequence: TGTGCCAGCAGAAGCTATCTTCAGAGGACATCCACGGGCTACACCTTC. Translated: CASRSYLQRTSTGYTF.

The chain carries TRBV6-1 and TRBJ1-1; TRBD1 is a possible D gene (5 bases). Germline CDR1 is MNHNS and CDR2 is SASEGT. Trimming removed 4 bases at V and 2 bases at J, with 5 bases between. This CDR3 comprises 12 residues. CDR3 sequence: CASSGDNTEAFF. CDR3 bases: TGTGCCAGCAGTGGGGACAACACTGAAGCTTTCTTT.

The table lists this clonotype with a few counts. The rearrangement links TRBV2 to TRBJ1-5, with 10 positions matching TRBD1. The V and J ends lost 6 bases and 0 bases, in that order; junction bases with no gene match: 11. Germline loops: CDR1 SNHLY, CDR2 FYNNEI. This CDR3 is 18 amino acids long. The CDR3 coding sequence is TGTGCCAGCAGCCGGGCAGACAGGGGGCTGGGTAGCAATCAGCCCCAGCATTTT. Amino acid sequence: CASSRADRGLGSNQPQHF.

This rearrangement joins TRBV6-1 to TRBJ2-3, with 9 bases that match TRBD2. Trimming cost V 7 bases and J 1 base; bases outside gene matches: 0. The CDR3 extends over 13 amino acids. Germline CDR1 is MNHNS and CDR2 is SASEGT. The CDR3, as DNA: TGTGCCAGCAAGCGGGGGGGCACAGATACGCAGTATTTT. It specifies CASKRGGTDTQYF.

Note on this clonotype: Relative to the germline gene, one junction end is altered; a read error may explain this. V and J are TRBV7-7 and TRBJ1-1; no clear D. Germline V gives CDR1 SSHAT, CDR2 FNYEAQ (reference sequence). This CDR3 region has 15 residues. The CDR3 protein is CASSLARGLSTEAFF. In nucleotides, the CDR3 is TGTGCTAGCAGCTTAGCCCGAGGGTTAAGCACTGAAGCTTTCTTT.

CDR3 in amino acids: CASRQQINTEAFF. CDR3 nucleotide sequence: TGTGCCAGCAGACAACAGATCAACACTGAAGCTTTCTTT. The chain has TRBV2 and TRBJ1-1; D remains ambiguous. The V and J ends lost 6 bases and 2 bases respectively, with 10 bases between them. CDR1 is SNHLY and CDR2 is FYNNEI in the germline V gene. CDR3 size: 13 residues.

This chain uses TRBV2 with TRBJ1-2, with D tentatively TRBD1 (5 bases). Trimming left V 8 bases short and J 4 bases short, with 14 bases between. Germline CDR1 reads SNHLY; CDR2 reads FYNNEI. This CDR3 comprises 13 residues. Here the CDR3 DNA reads TGTGCCAGCTCTACGGGGGGGAGCTATGGCTACACCTTC. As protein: CASSTGGSYGYTF.

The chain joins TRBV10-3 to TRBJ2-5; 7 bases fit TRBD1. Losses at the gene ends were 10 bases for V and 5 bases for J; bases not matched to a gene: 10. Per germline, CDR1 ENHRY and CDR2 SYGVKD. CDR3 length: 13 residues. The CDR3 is CATQTGFGETQYF. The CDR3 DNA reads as TGTGCCACCCAGACAGGGTTTGGGGAGACCCAGTACTTC.

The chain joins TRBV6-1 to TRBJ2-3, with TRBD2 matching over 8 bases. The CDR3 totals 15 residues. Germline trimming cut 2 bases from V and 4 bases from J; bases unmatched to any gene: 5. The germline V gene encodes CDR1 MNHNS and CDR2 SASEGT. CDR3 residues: CASSERRGVSDTQYF. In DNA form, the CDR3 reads TGTGCCAGCAGTGAACGGCGGGGGGTGTCAGATACGCAGTATTTT.